This is a list of T cell receptor beta chains from one sample in a study of blood T cell repertoires in COVID-19. Only in-frame clones appear in the TCRdb table, and some are missing; sequencing was by immunoSEQ multiplex PCR. The sample contains around 300,000 clones, roughly 90% of which appear only once. Sequencing used peripheral blood. All receptors come from a middle-aged man with acute or convalescent COVID-19. Each CDR3 is given with its conserved first and last residue. The order of the fields is clone size, D gene, J gene, V gene, CDR3 DNA, CDR3 protein. A D gene is named only where the DNA matches it firmly. Clone size is shown for a subset of rows, as once, few, many or a class of expanded clone.

abundance: .; d_gene: .; j_gene: TRBJ1-1; v_gene: TRBV7-3; CDR3nt: TGTGCCAGCAGCTTAACTCCGGGGTTTAATATGAACACTGAAGCTTTCTTT; CDR3aa: CASSLTPGFNMNTEAFF
abundance: .; d_gene: .; j_gene: TRBJ1-3; v_gene: TRBV27; CDR3nt: TGTGCCAGCAGTTCCGTGACTTCTGGAAACACCATATATTTT; CDR3aa: CASSSVTSGNTIYF
abundance: .; d_gene: .; j_gene: TRBJ2-3; v_gene: TRBV10-1; CDR3nt: TGCGCCAGCAGCGTTGCTAGCGCACAAGATACGCAGTATTTT; CDR3aa: CASSVASAQDTQYF
abundance: .; d_gene: TRBD1; j_gene: TRBJ1-2; v_gene: TRBV2; CDR3nt: TGTGCCAGCAGGAGTACAGGGGGCGGCTATGGCTACACCTTC; CDR3aa: CASRSTGGGYGYTF
abundance: few; d_gene: .; j_gene: TRBJ1-1; v_gene: TRBV6-5; CDR3nt: TGTGCCAGCATGAGGGTTGTGGACACTGAAGCTTTCTTT; CDR3aa: CASMRVVDTEAFF
abundance: .; d_gene: TRBD2; j_gene: TRBJ2-7; v_gene: TRBV7-2; CDR3nt: TGTGCCAGCAGCCGGGGGGGCCGCGTCGAGCAGTACTTC; CDR3aa: CASSRGGRVEQYF
abundance: .; d_gene: .; j_gene: TRBJ2-2; v_gene: TRBV30; CDR3nt: TGTGCCTGGAGTGTCGGGAGCGGGGAGCTGTTTTTT; CDR3aa: CAWSVGSGELFF
abundance: .; d_gene: .; j_gene: TRBJ2-5; v_gene: TRBV27; CDR3nt: TGTGCCAGCAGTCCCCGCGGGCCCCAAGAGACCCAGTACTTC; CDR3aa: CASSPRGPQETQYF
abundance: .; d_gene: .; j_gene: TRBJ2-3; v_gene: TRBV7-8; CDR3nt: TGTGCCAGCAGCAACACCCGGGACTTCACAGATACGCAGTATTTT; CDR3aa: CASSNTRDFTDTQYF
abundance: .; d_gene: .; j_gene: TRBJ2-3; v_gene: TRBV27; CDR3nt: TGTGCCAGCAGTCCCCGACAGCTCACAGATACGCAGTATTTT; CDR3aa: CASSPRQLTDTQYF
abundance: .; d_gene: .; j_gene: TRBJ1-6; v_gene: TRBV12-1; CDR3nt: TGTGCCAGCAGCTTTGTCGGCAGGCTTAATTCACCCCTCCACTTT; CDR3aa: CASSFVGRLNSPLHF
abundance: .; d_gene: .; j_gene: TRBJ1-2; v_gene: TRBV29-1; CDR3nt: TGCAGCGTTGAAGATCAGGAGGGGAACTATGGCTACACCTTC; CDR3aa: CSVEDQEGNYGYTF
abundance: .; d_gene: TRBD1; j_gene: TRBJ2-6; v_gene: TRBV6-1; CDR3nt: TGTGCCAGCAGTGATCGTCGGGGACAGGGGTCTGGGGCCAACGTCCTGACTTTC; CDR3aa: CASSDRRGQGSGANVLTF
abundance: .; d_gene: TRBD1; j_gene: TRBJ1-3; v_gene: TRBV29-1; CDR3nt: TGCAGCGTTGGTGGTGCAGGGGGCGGAAACACCATATATTTT; CDR3aa: CSVGGAGGGNTIYF
abundance: .; d_gene: TRBD2; j_gene: TRBJ2-2; v_gene: TRBV7-8; CDR3nt: TGTGCCAGCAGCGGAAGGGGAGGGTTGAGCGGGGAGCTGTTTTTT; CDR3aa: CASSGRGGLSGELFF
abundance: .; d_gene: .; j_gene: TRBJ2-4; v_gene: TRBV7-9; CDR3nt: TGTGCCAGCAGCTTAGGGGGGCAGGGAATTCGAAACATTCAGTACTTC; CDR3aa: CASSLGGQGIRNIQYF
abundance: .; d_gene: .; j_gene: TRBJ2-2; v_gene: TRBV2; CDR3nt: TGTGCCAGCAGTGCAGGGGGACTTGACACCGGGGAGCTGTTTTTT; CDR3aa: CASSAGGLDTGELFF
abundance: .; d_gene: .; j_gene: TRBJ2-5; v_gene: TRBV19; CDR3nt: TGTGCCAGTAGTAGCCCTCGGGAGACCCAGTACTTC; CDR3aa: CASSSPRETQYF
abundance: .; d_gene: .; j_gene: TRBJ1-6; v_gene: TRBV5-1; CDR3nt: TGCGCCAGCAGCTTGAACCCTCCGGGGAGGGTGGGGAATTCACCCCTCCACTTT; CDR3aa: CASSLNPPGRVGNSPLHF
abundance: once; d_gene: TRBD1; j_gene: TRBJ2-7; v_gene: TRBV7-2; CDR3nt: TGTGCCAGCAGCTTAGAGGTGACAGGGGGCTACGAGCAGTACTTC; CDR3aa: CASSLEVTGGYEQYF
abundance: .; d_gene: TRBD1; j_gene: TRBJ1-2; v_gene: TRBV27; CDR3nt: TGTGCCAGCAGTCCCGGGACAGGGGGTGGGGATGGCTACACCTTC; CDR3aa: CASSPGTGGGDGYTF
abundance: .; d_gene: .; j_gene: TRBJ2-6; v_gene: TRBV19; CDR3nt: TGTGCCAGTAGTCTTAGGACACTTGCGACTGGGGCCAACGTCCTGACTTTC; CDR3aa: CASSLRTLATGANVLTF
abundance: few; d_gene: .; j_gene: TRBJ1-5; v_gene: TRBV19; CDR3nt: TGTGCCAGTAGTATAGGGGGCTTTGGAAATCAGCCCCAGCATTTT; CDR3aa: CASSIGGFGNQPQHF
abundance: .; d_gene: TRBD1; j_gene: TRBJ1-6; v_gene: TRBV2; CDR3nt: TGTGCCAGCAGTTCACAGGGGTCCTATAATTCACCCCTCCACTTT; CDR3aa: CASSSQGSYNSPLHF
abundance: .; d_gene: .; j_gene: TRBJ2-1; v_gene: TRBV5-4; CDR3nt: TGTGCCAGCAGCTTTGGCAGGGTGGGTGGCGATGAGCAGTTCTTC; CDR3aa: CASSFGRVGGDEQFF
abundance: .; d_gene: .; j_gene: TRBJ2-7; v_gene: TRBV7-3; CDR3nt: TGTGCCAGCAGCCCCGGAAGGAGCTCCTACGAGCAGTACTTC; CDR3aa: CASSPGRSSYEQYF
abundance: .; d_gene: .; j_gene: TRBJ2-1; v_gene: TRBV19; CDR3nt: TGTGCCAGTAGTCCGACAGGCGGACTAGGAAGTAACTATGAGCAGTTCTTC; CDR3aa: CASSPTGGLGSNYEQFF
abundance: .; d_gene: .; j_gene: TRBJ1-4; v_gene: TRBV7-6; CDR3nt: TGTGCCAGCAGCTTAACCGGGGGATCGAATGAAAAACTGTTTTTT; CDR3aa: CASSLTGGSNEKLFF
abundance: .; d_gene: .; j_gene: TRBJ2-5; v_gene: TRBV12-3/TRBV12-4; CDR3nt: TGTGCCAGCTCCTTTAGGGGCCAAGAGACCCAGTACTTC; CDR3aa: CASSFRGQETQYF
abundance: .; d_gene: .; j_gene: TRBJ2-3; v_gene: TRBV2; CDR3nt: TGTGCCAGCAGTGAACACGGTGCGCAGTATTTT; CDR3aa: CASSEHGAQYF
abundance: .; d_gene: .; j_gene: TRBJ1-6; v_gene: TRBV9; CDR3nt: TGTGCCAGCACGAAGGGGTCGGGAGGTTCACCCCTCCACTTT; CDR3aa: CASTKGSGGSPLHF
abundance: .; d_gene: TRBD1; j_gene: TRBJ2-5; v_gene: TRBV11-3; CDR3nt: TGTGCCAGCAGCTTAATCGGACAGGTACCCGAGACCCAGTACTTC; CDR3aa: CASSLIGQVPETQYF
abundance: .; d_gene: .; j_gene: TRBJ2-6; v_gene: TRBV5-1; CDR3nt: TGCGCCAGCAGCGCGGAATCTGGGGCCAACGTCCTGACTTTC; CDR3aa: CASSAESGANVLTF
abundance: few; d_gene: TRBD1; j_gene: TRBJ2-2; v_gene: TRBV5-1; CDR3nt: TGCGCCAGCAGCTTGCCCGGGACAGGGGGCTACGGCGGGGAGCTGTTTTTT; CDR3aa: CASSLPGTGGYGGELFF
abundance: .; d_gene: .; j_gene: TRBJ2-7; v_gene: TRBV3-1/TRBV3-2; CDR3nt: TGTGCCAGCAGCCGTACCTCTAGTAGGTACGAGCAGTACTTC; CDR3aa: CASSRTSSRYEQYF
abundance: .; d_gene: TRBD1; j_gene: TRBJ1-5; v_gene: TRBV30; CDR3nt: TGTGCCTGGGGACAGGGGACACCCAGTCAGCCCCAGCATTTT; CDR3aa: CAWGQGTPSQPQHF
abundance: .; d_gene: .; j_gene: TRBJ2-1; v_gene: TRBV27; CDR3nt: TGTGCCAGCAGTCTCGACTGGCCCTCCTACAATGAGCAGTTCTTC; CDR3aa: CASSLDWPSYNEQFF
abundance: .; d_gene: .; j_gene: TRBJ1-5; v_gene: TRBV2; CDR3nt: TGTGCCAGCAGTGAACAGGGAAACAATCAGCCCCAGCATTTT; CDR3aa: CASSEQGNNQPQHF
abundance: .; d_gene: .; j_gene: TRBJ2-2; v_gene: TRBV4-1; CDR3nt: TGCGCCAGCAGCCAACGGCAGGGGGGTACCGGGGAGCTGTTTTTT; CDR3aa: CASSQRQGGTGELFF
abundance: .; d_gene: .; j_gene: TRBJ1-2; v_gene: TRBV6-5; CDR3nt: TGTGCCAGCAGGGGGGTAGGAGGGGCGACCTATGGCTACACCTTC; CDR3aa: CASRGVGGATYGYTF
abundance: .; d_gene: TRBD2; j_gene: TRBJ2-3; v_gene: TRBV5-1; CDR3nt: TGCGCCAGCAAACTAGCGCACACAGATACGCAGTATTTT; CDR3aa: CASKLAHTDTQYF